This TCR beta chain was recovered during a study of radiotherapy plus CTLA-4 blockade in lung cancer. There are 12 residues in the CDR3. The V segment lost 10 bases and the J segment 5 bases; nucleotides outside the gene matches: 5. Germline assignment: CDR1 MNHEY and CDR2 SVGAGI. Sequencing used immunoSEQ multiplex PCR; TCRdb keeps in-frame clones, though not all of them. The data show around 120,000 clones, roughly 74% seen once. Sample: peripheral blood, taken from a patient treated with radiotherapy plus ipilimumab. The chain carries TRBV6-5 and TRBJ2-7; 10 nucleotides match TRBD1. This clonotype was sampled from a human donor with non-small cell lung cancer who had a partial response to radiotherapy plus ipilimumab. The CDR3 is CATEGQGDEQYF. CDR3 nucleotide sequence: TGTGCCACCGAAGGACAGGGGGACGAGCAGTACTTC.